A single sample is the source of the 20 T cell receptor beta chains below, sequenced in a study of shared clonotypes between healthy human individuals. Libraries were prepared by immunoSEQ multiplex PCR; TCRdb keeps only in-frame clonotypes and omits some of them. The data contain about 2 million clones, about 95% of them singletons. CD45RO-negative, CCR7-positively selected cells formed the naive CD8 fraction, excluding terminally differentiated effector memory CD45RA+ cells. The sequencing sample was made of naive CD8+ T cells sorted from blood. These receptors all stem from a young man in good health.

The CDR3 sequence is CASSPDRGGNEAFF. In nucleotides, the CDR3 is TGTGCCAGCAGCCCAGACAGGGGTGGGAATGAAGCTTTCTTT. The V and J genes are TRBV9 and TRBJ1-1; 8 nucleotides line up with TRBD1. The germline CDR1 and CDR2 sequences are SGDLS and YYNGEE. The CDR3 covers 14 residues. J lost 7 bases, V lost 4 bases, and 9 bases had no gene match.

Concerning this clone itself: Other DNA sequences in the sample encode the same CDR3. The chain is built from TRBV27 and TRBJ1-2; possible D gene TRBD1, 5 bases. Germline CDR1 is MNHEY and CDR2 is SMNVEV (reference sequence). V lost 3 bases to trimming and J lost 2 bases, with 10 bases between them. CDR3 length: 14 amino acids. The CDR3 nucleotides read TGTGCCAGCAGTTTCGGCGGGGCCAACTATGGCTACACCTTC. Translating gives CASSFGGANYGYTF.

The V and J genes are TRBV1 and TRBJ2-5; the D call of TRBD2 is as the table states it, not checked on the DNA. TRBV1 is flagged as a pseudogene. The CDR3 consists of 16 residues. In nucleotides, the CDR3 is TGCACCAGCAGCCGCCCGGGAGGACTGATACAAGAGACCCAGTACTTC. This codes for CTSSRPGGLIQETQYF.

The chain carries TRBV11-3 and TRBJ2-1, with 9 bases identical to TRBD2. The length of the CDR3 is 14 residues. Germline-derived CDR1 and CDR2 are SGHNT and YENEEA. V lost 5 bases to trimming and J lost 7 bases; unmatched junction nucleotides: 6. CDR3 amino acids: CASSGGLARNEQFF. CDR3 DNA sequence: TGTGCCAGCAGCGGGGGACTAGCAAGGAATGAGCAGTTCTTC. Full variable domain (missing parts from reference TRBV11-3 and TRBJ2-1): EAGVVQSPRYKIIEKKQPVAFWCNPISGHNTLYWYLQNLGQGPELLIRYENEEAVDDSQLPKDRFSAERLKGVDSTLKIQPAELGDSAVYLCASSGGLARNEQFFGPGTRLTVL.

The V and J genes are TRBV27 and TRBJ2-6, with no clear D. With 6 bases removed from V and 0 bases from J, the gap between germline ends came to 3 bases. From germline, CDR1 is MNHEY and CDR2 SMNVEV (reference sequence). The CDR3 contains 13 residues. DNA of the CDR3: TGTGCCAGCAGCAACTCTGGGGCCAACGTCCTGACTTTC. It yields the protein CASSNSGANVLTF.

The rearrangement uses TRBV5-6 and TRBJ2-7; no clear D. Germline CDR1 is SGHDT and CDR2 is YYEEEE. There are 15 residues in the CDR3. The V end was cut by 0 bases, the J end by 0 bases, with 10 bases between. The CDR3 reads CASSLAMDGSYEQYF. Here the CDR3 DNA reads TGTGCCAGCAGCTTGGCCATGGACGGCTCCTACGAGCAGTACTTC.

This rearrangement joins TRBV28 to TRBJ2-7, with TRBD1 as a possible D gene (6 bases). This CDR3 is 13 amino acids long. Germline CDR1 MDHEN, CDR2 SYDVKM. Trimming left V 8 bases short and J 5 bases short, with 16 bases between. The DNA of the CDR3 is TGTGCCAGCGGAGACCAGGGGAACCACGAGCAGTACTTC. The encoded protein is CASGDQGNHEQYF.

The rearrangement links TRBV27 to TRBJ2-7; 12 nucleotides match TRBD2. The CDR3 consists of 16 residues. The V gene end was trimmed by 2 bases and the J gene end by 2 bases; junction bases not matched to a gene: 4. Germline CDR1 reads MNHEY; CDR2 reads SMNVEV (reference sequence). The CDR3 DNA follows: TGTGCCAGCAGTTTACTTCTAGCGGGGGGGACCTACGAGCAGTACTTC. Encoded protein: CASSLLLAGGTYEQYF.

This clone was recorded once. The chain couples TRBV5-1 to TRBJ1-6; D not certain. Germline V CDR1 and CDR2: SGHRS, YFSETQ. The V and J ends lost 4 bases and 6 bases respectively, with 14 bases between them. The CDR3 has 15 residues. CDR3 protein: CASSLYPDLNSPLHF. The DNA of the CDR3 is TGCGCCAGCAGCCTCTACCCAGACCTTAATTCACCCCTCCACTTT.

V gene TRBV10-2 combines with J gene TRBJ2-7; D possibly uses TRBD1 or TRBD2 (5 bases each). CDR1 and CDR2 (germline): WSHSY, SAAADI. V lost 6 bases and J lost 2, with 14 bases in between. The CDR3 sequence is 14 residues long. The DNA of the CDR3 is TGCGCCAGCAGCGGACCCAGGGACCCCTACGAGCAGTACTTC. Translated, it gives CASSGPRDPYEQYF.

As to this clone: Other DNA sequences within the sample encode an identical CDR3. CDR3 loop: CASSWTGLYEQYF. The CDR3 DNA sequence: TGTGCCAGCAGTTGGACAGGGCTCTACGAGCAGTACTTC. V is TRBV6-1 and J is TRBJ2-7; 8 bases line up with TRBD1. Looked up from germline, CDR1 is MNHNS and CDR2 is SASEGT. V lost 5 bases and J lost 3; bases outside the gene matches: 3. The length of the CDR3 is 13 residues.

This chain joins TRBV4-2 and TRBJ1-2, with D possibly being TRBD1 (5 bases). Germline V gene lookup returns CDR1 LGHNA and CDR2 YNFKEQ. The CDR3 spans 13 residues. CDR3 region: CAIVTLGVNGYTF. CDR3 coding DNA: TGTGCTATAGTTACGCTAGGGGTAAATGGCTACACCTTC.

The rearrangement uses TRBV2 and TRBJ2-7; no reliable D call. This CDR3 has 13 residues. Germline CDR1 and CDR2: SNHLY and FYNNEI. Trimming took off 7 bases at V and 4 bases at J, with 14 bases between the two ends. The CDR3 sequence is CASTPAQFYEQYF. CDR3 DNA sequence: TGTGCCAGCACCCCCGCCCAGTTTTACGAGCAGTACTTC.

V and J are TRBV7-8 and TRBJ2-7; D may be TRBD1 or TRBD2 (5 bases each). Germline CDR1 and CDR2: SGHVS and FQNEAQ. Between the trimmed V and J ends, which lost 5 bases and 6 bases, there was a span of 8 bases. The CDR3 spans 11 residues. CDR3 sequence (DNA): TGTGCCAGCAGCCCGGGACCCGAGCAGTACTTC. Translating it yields CASSPGPEQYF. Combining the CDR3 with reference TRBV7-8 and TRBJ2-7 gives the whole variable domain GAGVSQSPRYKVAKRGQDVALRCDPISGHVSLFWYQQALGQGPEFLTYFQNEAQLDKSGLPSDRFFAERPEGSVSTLKIQRTQQEDSAVYLCASSPGPEQYFGPGTRLTVT.

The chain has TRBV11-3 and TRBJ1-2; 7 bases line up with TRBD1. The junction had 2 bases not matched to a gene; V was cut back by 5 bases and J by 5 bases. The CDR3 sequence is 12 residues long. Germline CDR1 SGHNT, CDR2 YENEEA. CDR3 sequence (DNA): TGTGCCAGCAGCCAGGGGGGTTATGGCTACACCTTC. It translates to CASSQGGYGYTF. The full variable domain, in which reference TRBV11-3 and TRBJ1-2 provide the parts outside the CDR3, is EAGVVQSPRYKIIEKKQPVAFWCNPISGHNTLYWYLQNLGQGPELLIRYENEEAVDDSQLPKDRFSAERLKGVDSTLKIQPAELGDSAVYLCASSQGGYGYTFGSGTRLTVV.

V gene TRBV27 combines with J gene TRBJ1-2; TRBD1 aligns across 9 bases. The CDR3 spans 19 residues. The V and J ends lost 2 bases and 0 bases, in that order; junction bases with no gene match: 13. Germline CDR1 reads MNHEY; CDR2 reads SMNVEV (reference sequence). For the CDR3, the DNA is TGTGCCAGCAGTTTAGTTCACCCGGGACAGGGCTTCACTAACTATGGCTACACCTTC. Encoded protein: CASSLVHPGQGFTNYGYTF.

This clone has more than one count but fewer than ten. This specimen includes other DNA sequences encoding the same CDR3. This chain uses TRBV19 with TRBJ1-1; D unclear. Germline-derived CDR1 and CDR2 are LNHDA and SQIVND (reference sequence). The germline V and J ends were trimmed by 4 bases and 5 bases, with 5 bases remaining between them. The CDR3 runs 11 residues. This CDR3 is CASSTPTEAFF. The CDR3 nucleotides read TGTGCCAGTAGTACCCCTACTGAAGCTTTCTTT.

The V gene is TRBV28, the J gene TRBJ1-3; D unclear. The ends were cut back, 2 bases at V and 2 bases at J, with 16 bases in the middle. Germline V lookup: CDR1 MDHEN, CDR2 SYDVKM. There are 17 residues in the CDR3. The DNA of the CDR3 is TGTGCCAGCAGTTTAGAGCGGGGAATCTCTGCTGGAAACACCATATATTTT. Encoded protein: CASSLERGISAGNTIYF.

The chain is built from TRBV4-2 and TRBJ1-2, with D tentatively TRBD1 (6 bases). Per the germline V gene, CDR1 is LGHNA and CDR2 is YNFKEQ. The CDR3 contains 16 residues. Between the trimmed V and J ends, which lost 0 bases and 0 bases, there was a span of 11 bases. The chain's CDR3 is CASSQDLQGANYGYTF. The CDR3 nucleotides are TGTGCCAGCAGCCAAGATTTACAGGGAGCTAACTATGGCTACACCTTC.

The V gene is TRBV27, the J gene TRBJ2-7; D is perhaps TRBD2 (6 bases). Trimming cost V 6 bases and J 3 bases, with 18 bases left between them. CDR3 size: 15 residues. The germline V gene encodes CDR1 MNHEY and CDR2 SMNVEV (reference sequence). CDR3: CASSPRGVGLYEQYF. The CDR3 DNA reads TGTGCCAGCAGCCCGCGAGGGGTGGGACTCTACGAGCAGTACTTC.